These T cell receptor beta chains were read from a single sample in a study of human T cells and chemical hapten exposure. From the RACE reads, TCRdb called clonotypes with MiXCR, one entry per CDR3 protein. Of roughly 81,000 distinct CDR3 sequences listed, 8.5% to 9% are singletons. This specimen consisted of whole blood, obtained in connection with sensitization to the hapten diphenylcyclopropenone (DPC). These TCRs come from a man aged 35-49 years with alopecia areata. Some clones in this sample may be carry-over from other donors' samples. Each CDR3 is given with its conserved first and last residue. A D gene is named only where the DNA matches it firmly. Not all rows give a size; the values are once, few, many and, for expanded clones, a class.

v_gene	j_gene	abundance	d_gene	CDR3aa	CDR3nt
TRBV5-1	TRBJ1-5	NA	NA	CASSFGGLEQPQHF	TGCGCCAGCAGCTTTGGAGGGTTGGAGCAGCCCCAGCATTTT
TRBV9	TRBJ2-3	few	NA	CASSVGRVPSTDTQYF	TGTGCCAGCAGCGTTGGGCGGGTTCCTAGCACAGATACGCAGTATTTT
TRBV27	TRBJ1-4	NA	NA	CASSLTGQQGRPNEKLFF	TGTGCCAGCAGTTTAACAGGACAGCAGGGCCGGCCGAATGAAAAACTGTTTTTT
TRBV7-2	TRBJ2-3	NA	NA	CASTLLAGTDTQYF	TGTGCCAGCACCCTTCTGGCGGGGACAGATACGCAGTATTTT
TRBV3-1	TRBJ2-1	NA	TRBD2	CASSLLKLAGARGVSQFF	TGTGCCAGCAGCCTCTTGAAACTAGCGGGAGCCCGAGGTGTATCGCAGTTCTTC
TRBV12-3/TRBV12-4	TRBJ1-5	many	NA	CASSLEGGGNQPQHF	TGTGCCAGCAGTTTAGAAGGAGGCGGCAATCAGCCCCAGCATTTT
TRBV9	TRBJ2-5	few	TRBD1	CASSPRQGQETQYF	TGTGCCAGCAGCCCCCGACAGGGCCAAGAGACCCAGTACTTC
TRBV6-5	TRBJ1-6	few	NA	CASSYFGGSPLHF	TGTGCCAGCAGTTACTTCGGAGGTTCACCCCTCCACTTT
TRBV10-3	TRBJ2-2	many	NA	CAISANRDTGELFF	TGTGCCATCAGTGCAAATAGGGACACCGGGGAGCTGTTTTTT
TRBV12-3/TRBV12-4	TRBJ1-4	many	NA	CASSPAWQEGEKLFF	TGTGCCAGCAGCCCAGCCTGGCAGGAGGGTGAAAAACTGTTTTTT
TRBV7-9	TRBJ2-7	few	NA	CASSRDTKYEQYF	TGTGCCAGCAGCCGAGACACAAAGTACGAGCAGTACTTC
TRBV12-3/TRBV12-4	TRBJ2-5	many	NA	CASRTQSSGRETQYF	TGTGCCAGCAGAACCCAGTCCTCGGGGCGAGAGACCCAGTACTTC
TRBV6-6	TRBJ2-1	few	NA	CASSYPASSYNEQFF	TGTGCCAGCAGTTACCCGGCCTCTAGCTACAATGAGCAGTTCTTC
TRBV28	TRBJ1-2	many	NA	CASSFSTENYGYTF	TGTGCCAGCAGTTTTTCGACAGAGAACTATGGCTACACCTTC
TRBV5-1	TRBJ2-2	NA	NA	CASSIPPGRNTGELFF	TGCGCCAGCAGCATCCCCCCGGGGAGGAACACCGGGGAGCTGTTTTTT
TRBV24-1	TRBJ1-4	many	NA	CATSDPSGDTFEKLFF	TGTGCCACCAGTGATCCCTCCGGGGACACATTCGAAAAACTGTTTTTT
TRBV24-1	TRBJ1-4	many	TRBD1	CATSDGDREKLFF	TGTGCCACCAGTGATGGAGACAGGGAGAAACTGTTTTTT
TRBV14	TRBJ1-1	many	NA	CASSHGRNTEAFF	TGTGCCAGCAGCCATGGACGGAACACTGAAGCTTTCTTT
TRBV14	TRBJ1-2	many	NA	CASSRITDHYGYTF	TGTGCCAGCAGCCGCATTACAGACCACTATGGCTACACCTTC
TRBV20-1	TRBJ1-4	many	NA	CSALIIQGGEKLFF	TGCAGTGCTCTTATCATACAGGGAGGCGAAAAACTGTTTTTT
TRBV4-2	TRBJ2-2	many	TRBD1	CASSRDRGPGELFF	TGTGCCAGCAGCCGGGACAGGGGGCCCGGGGAGCTGTTTTTT
TRBV7-8	TRBJ2-7	many	TRBD1	CASSFRRGTGGHEQYF	TGTGCCAGCAGCTTCCGGCGGGGGACAGGGGGCCACGAGCAGTACTTC
TRBV28	TRBJ1-1	NA	TRBD1	CASSLSGGLYTEAFF	TGTGCCAGCAGTTTATCAGGGGGCTTGTACACTGAAGCTTTCTTT
TRBV6-2/TRBV6-3	TRBJ1-5	NA	NA	CASSYLPPGRGSNQPQHF	TGTGCCAGCAGTTACCTACCTCCCGGGAGGGGAAGCAATCAGCCCCAGCATTTT
TRBV5-1	TRBJ2-1	NA	NA	CASSLETDYNEQFF	TGCGCCAGCAGCTTGGAAACGGATTACAATGAGCAGTTCTTC
TRBV18	TRBJ1-5	many	NA	CASSPEGNRNQPQHF	TGTGCCAGCTCACCCGAGGGGAATCGGAATCAGCCCCAGCATTTT
TRBV19	TRBJ2-2	few	TRBD2	CASSQLGLAGGYTGELFF	TGTGCCAGTAGTCAGCTGGGACTAGCGGGAGGATACACCGGGGAGCTGTTTTTT
TRBV6-2/TRBV6-3	TRBJ2-1	many	TRBD1	CASSYLNSGQGSNEQFF	TGTGCCAGCAGTTACTTGAATTCGGGACAGGGTAGCAATGAGCAGTTCTTC
TRBV30	TRBJ1-3	many	NA	CAWSTGTTGNTIYF	TGTGCCTGGAGTACCGGGACAACTGGAAACACCATATATTTT